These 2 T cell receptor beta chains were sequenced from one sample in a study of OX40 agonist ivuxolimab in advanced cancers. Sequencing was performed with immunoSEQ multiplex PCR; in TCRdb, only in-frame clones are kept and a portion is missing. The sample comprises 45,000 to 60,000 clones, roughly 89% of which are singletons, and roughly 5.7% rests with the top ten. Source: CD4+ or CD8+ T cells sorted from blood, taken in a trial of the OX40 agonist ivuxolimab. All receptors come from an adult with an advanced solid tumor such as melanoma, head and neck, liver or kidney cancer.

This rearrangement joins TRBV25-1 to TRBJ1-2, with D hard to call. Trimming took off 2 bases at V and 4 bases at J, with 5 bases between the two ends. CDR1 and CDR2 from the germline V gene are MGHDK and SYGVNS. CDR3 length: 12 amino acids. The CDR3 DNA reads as TGTGCCAGCAGTGAACTAGTCTATGGCTACACCTTC. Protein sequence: CASSELVYGYTF.

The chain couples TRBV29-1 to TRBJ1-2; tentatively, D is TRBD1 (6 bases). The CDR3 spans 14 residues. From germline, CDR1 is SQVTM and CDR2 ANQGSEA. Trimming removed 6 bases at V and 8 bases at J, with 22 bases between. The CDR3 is CSVNDRTAKRGYTF. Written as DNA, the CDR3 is TGCAGCGTCAACGACAGGACGGCCAAACGGGGCTACACCTTC.